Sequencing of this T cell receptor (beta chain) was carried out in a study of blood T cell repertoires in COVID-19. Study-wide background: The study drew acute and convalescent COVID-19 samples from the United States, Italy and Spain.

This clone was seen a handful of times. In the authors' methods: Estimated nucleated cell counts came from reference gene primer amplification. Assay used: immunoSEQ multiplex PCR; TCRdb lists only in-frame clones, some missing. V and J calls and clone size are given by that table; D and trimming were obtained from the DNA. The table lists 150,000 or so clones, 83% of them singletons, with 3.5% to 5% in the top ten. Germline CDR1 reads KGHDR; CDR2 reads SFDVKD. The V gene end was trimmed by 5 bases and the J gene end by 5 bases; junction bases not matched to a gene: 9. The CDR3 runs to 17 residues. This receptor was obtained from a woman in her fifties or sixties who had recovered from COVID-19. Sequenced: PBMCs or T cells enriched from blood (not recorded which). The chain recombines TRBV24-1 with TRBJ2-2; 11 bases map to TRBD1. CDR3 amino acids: CATSGRGTGGRTGELFF. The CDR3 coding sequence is TGTGCCACCAGTGGCAGGGGGACAGGGGGACGGACCGGGGAGCTGTTTTTT.